This T cell receptor (beta chain) was identified in a study of cytomegalovirus exposure and HLA in healthy donors. About the study: The 100 to 150 validation repertoires and the approximately 700 first-cohort repertoires shared a platform, a later analysis reported. General observations from the study: Most TCRs appeared rarely, but some public TCRs recurred in many donors. Cytomegalovirus status, reportedly, was diagnosed with high specificity and sensitivity by the classifier.

TCRdb keeps only in-frame clones here, not all; method: immunoSEQ multiplex PCR. The sample lists 250,000 to 400,000 clones, roughly 87% occurring once. A word on this clone: The target antigen is unknown.

The donors were in the approximately 120-subject validation cohort, distinct from the approximately 670-subject first cohort. The ends lost 5 bases at V and 4 bases at J; junction bases unmatched: 11. Germline V gene data show CDR1 as MNHEY and CDR2 as SMNVEV (reference sequence). CDR3 length: 15 amino acids. This receptor was taken from a woman in her twenties or thirties in good health and CMV-seropositive. Material: PBMCs. The chain carries TRBV27 and TRBJ2-7; TRBD2 matches at 7 bases. This CDR3 reads CASSQLGAGVYEQYF. The CDR3 nucleotides are TGTGCCAGCAGTCAGTTAGGCGCGGGGGTATACGAGCAGTACTTC.